The 8 T cell receptor beta chains reported below all come from one sample, sequenced in a study of blood T cell repertoires in COVID-19. The protocol was immunoSEQ multiplex PCR, while the TCRdb copy is restricted to in-frame clones and leaves out a portion. Of approximately 210,000 clones detected, roughly 84% appear once; the ten largest clones hold about a fifth. Specimen: peripheral blood. The origin of the receptors is a human donor in a cohort sampled during active COVID-19.

The rearrangement uses TRBV3-1 (or the pseudogene TRBV3-2) and TRBJ1-6, with a weak D call TRBD1 (5 bases). CDR1 is LGHDT and CDR2 is YNNKEL in the germline V gene (reference sequence). The CDR3 sequence is 18 residues long. Trimming shortened V by 3 bases and J by 0 bases, and 15 bases separated the two germline ends. The CDR3 DNA follows: TGTGCCAGCAGCCAGGGGGGATACGCCAGCTCCTATAATTCACCCCTCCACTTT. Protein: CASSQGGYASSYNSPLHF.

V gene TRBV5-6 combines with J gene TRBJ2-5; TRBD1 aligns across 7 bases. Looked up from germline, CDR1 is SGHDT and CDR2 is YYEEEE. The J segment lost 1 base and the V segment lost 2 bases, leaving 2 bases of the junction unmatched. CDR3 length: 14 amino acids. The CDR3 coding sequence is TGTGCCAGCAGCTTAAGGGACAGCCAAGAGACCCAGTACTTC. It is translated as CASSLRDSQETQYF. The complete variable domain, with remaining parts taken from reference TRBV5-6 and TRBJ2-5, reads DAGVTQSPTHLIKTRGQQVTLRCSPKSGHDTVSWYQQALGQGPQFIFQYYEEEERQRGNFPDRFSGHQFPNYSSELNVNALLLGDSALYLCASSLRDSQETQYFGPGTRLLVL.

The chain combines TRBV4-1 with TRBJ1-1; 9 bases match TRBD1. Germline V gene lookup returns CDR1 MGHRA and CDR2 YSYEKL. The CDR3 is 14 residues long. Trimming took 2 bases from V and 3 from J; bases not matched to a gene: 1. The CDR3 DNA reads TGCGCCAGCAGCCAACGGACAGGGGACACTGAAGCTTTCTTT. Its protein product is CASSQRTGDTEAFF.

The J gene is TRBJ1-2, the V gene TRBV3-1 (or the pseudogene TRBV3-2); D is possibly TRBD1 (5 bases). The CDR3 has 15 amino acids. Deletions cut 0 bases from V and 4 bases from J, with 12 bases between. CDR1 and CDR2 (germline): LGHDT, YNNKEL (reference sequence). As DNA, the CDR3 is TGTGCCAGCAGCCAAGAAGGGGCAGGCAGCTATGGCTACACCTTC. This gives the protein CASSQEGAGSYGYTF.

Only a few counts were recorded for this clone. The chain recombines TRBV25-1 with TRBJ2-2; D is uncertain. This CDR3 region has 14 residues. V shed 4 bases and J shed 4 bases, with 10 bases lying between them. The germline V gene has CDR1 MGHDK and CDR2 SYGVNS. The CDR3 protein is CASSASWATGELFF. DNA for the CDR3: TGTGCCAGCAGTGCCTCTTGGGCCACCGGGGAGCTGTTTTTT.

The chain is built from TRBV29-1 and TRBJ1-5, with D possibly being TRBD1 (5 bases). There are 13 residues in the CDR3. V was trimmed by 4 bases and J by 4 bases, leaving 11 bases between them. CDR1 and CDR2 (germline): SQVTM, ANQGSEA. The CDR3 protein is CSVGWGVNQPQHF. CDR3 nucleotides: TGCAGCGTTGGTTGGGGGGTAAATCAGCCCCAGCATTTT.

The chain combines TRBV4-1 with TRBJ2-7; the match to TRBD2 covers 7 bases. Losses at the gene ends were 2 bases for V and 7 bases for J; bases not matched to a gene: 17. CDR3 length equals 17 residues. Germline V gives CDR1 MGHRA, CDR2 YSYEKL. The CDR3 DNA reads TGCGCCAGCAGCCAAACAGATAGCGGGTATCAGCGTGGGGAGCAGTACTTC. Its protein is CASSQTDSGYQRGEQYF.

The rearrangement joins TRBV10-3 to TRBJ2-2, with 11 bases fitting TRBD1. Germline values: CDR1 ENHRY, CDR2 SYGVKD. V lost 2 bases to trimming and J lost 2 bases; unmatched junction nucleotides: 1. The CDR3 runs to 16 residues. The DNA for the CDR3 is TGTGCCATCAGTGAGCGGACAGGGGGCAACACCGGGGAGCTGTTTTTT. Translated: CAISERTGGNTGELFF.